What follows describes a single TCR beta chain. The sample belongs to a study of blood T cell repertoires in COVID-19. Study summary: The United States, Italy and Spain were the sources of the acute and convalescent COVID-19 samples. The analysed material was cDNA or gDNA that came from T cells, B-cell-depleted T cells, or PBMCs.

Per the authors' pipeline: Amplification with reference gene primers provided the estimates of nucleated cell counts. Libraries were prepared by immunoSEQ multiplex PCR; TCRdb keeps only in-frame clonotypes and omits some of them. The V and J calls and clone size are taken from that table; D and trimming were inferred from the DNA. The table includes 100,000 to 150,000 clones, roughly 85% detected once. The CDR3 runs to 12 residues. Trimming shortened V by 8 bases and J by 6 bases, and 14 bases separated the two germline ends. CDR1 is MDHEN and CDR2 is SYDVKM in the germline V gene. The chain has TRBV28 and TRBJ2-7; a possible D gene is TRBD1 (5 bases). The sample taken for sequencing was peripheral blood. The clonotype was recovered from an elderly man with active or convalescent COVID-19. CDR3 sequence reads: CASRSAGFEQYF. In nucleotides, the CDR3 is TGTGCCAGCCGCAGTGCAGGGTTCGAGCAGTACTTC. The full variable domain, in which reference TRBV28 and TRBJ2-7 provide the parts outside the CDR3, is DVKVTQSSRYLVKRTGEKVFLECVQDMDHENMFWYRQDPGLGLRLIYFSYDVKMKEKGDIPEGYSVSREKKERFSLILESASTNQTSMYLCASRSAGFEQYFGPGTRLTVT.